This TCR beta chain was obtained from a study of T cells in Graves' hyperthyroidism and ophthalmopathy. This clonotype was seen more than once but under ten times. Trimming left V 8 bases short and J 4 bases short, with 20 bases between. The CDR3 covers 15 residues. Germline loops: CDR1 LNHDA, CDR2 SQIVND (reference sequence). Using RNA transcripts as the source, TCR beta CDR3 regions were amplified. In the first-round RT-PCR of the TCR CDR3, the HTBI primer set was used. MiXCR, applied by TCRdb to the multiplex PCR reads, yields one record per CDR3 protein. Altogether about 350,000 distinct CDR3 sequences are present, roughly 15% being singletons, with the ten largest covering 30% to 35%.

The sequencing input was blood. This sequence originates from a middle-aged woman with Graves' ophthalmopathy. The rearrangement links TRBV19 to TRBJ1-2; weak D call: TRBD1 (6 bases). CDR3 loop: CASQQGHQSSYGYTF. The CDR3 nucleotides are TGTGCCAGTCAACAGGGACATCAGTCCTCCTATGGCTACACCTTC.